This T cell receptor beta chain was captured by sequencing in a study of blood T cell repertoires in COVID-19 (dated by TCRdb to 2018 to 2021). A note on the overall study: The collaborator samples originated in the United States, Italy and Spain and spanned the acute and convalescent phases of COVID-19. The material from the prospective study consisted of cDNA or gDNA derived from T cells, B-cell-depleted T cells, or PBMCs. The dataset comprised deeply sampled blood TCRbeta repertoires from subjects exposed to, actively infected with, or recovered from COVID-19. The repertoires were released in a freely available public database meant as a resource for research on the immune response to SARS-CoV-2. Samples were obtained from the ongoing ImmuneRACE study (first 160 participants) and from over 1,000 subjects provided by 6 global collaborators. A de-identified subject ID, COVID-19 status, age in years and sex were almost always included in the sample metadata. HLA class I and class II types, where available, came from metadata supplied by the sample provider rather than from assay-based typing.

At one collaborating source in Seattle, patients were enrolled during active infection and were followed longitudinally through the course of disease. The collaborating institutions used their own protocols to collect whole blood in K2EDTA tubes. For TCRbeta analysis, collaborators shipped samples in one of three forms: frozen whole blood, isolated PBMCs, or DNA extracted from either of those sample types. What the authors observed across the whole study: Clinical and demographic metadata were provided uncurated, with the amount varying by source and participant.

The CDR3, from cysteine to phenylalanine, totals 13 residues. Kept here is only the CDR3 DNA, which spans 39 bases and is read in frame from base 1. V sheds 4 bases and J sheds 2 bases, leaving 7 bases between their ends. From the germline V gene, CDR1 is SGHRS and CDR2 is YFSETQ. The immunoSEQ Assay, a bias-controlled multiplex PCR, was used to amplify TCRbeta CDR3 regions from genomic DNA. The published analysis was carried out like this. Within the assay, amplification of reference gene primers was used to estimate how many nucleated cells each sample contained. To quantify the absolute abundance of each unique TCRbeta CDR3 rearrangement, sequence reads were collapsed and filtered. Productive Simpson clonality was computed per sample as the square root of Simpson's diversity index over productive rearrangements. TCRdb holds this immuneACCESS table with in-frame rearrangements only. Some clones are missing; in checked studies, unresolved V genes explain under half, and the rest has no known cause. For V, J and clone size, that table is used; D and trimming come from the DNA. This sample comprises over 150,000 clones, 70% to 90% of them detected only once. The ten largest clones take up roughly 8% of the sample.

Regarding this clone: Its antigen remains undetermined. Base qualities are missing; no much larger clone stands one base away. Other DNA sequences in this specimen translate into the identical CDR3.

The TCR originated in a woman aged 55-70 years with COVID-19, enrolled during active disease. Sequenced material: peripheral blood. The sequence is built from TRBV5-1 and TRBJ1-5, with the D gene not confidently named. DNA sequence: TGCGCCAGCAGCCCGCAGGGCAATCAGCCCCAGCATTTT. Its product reads: CASSPQGNQPQHF.